A single sample is the source of the 4 T cell receptor beta chains below, sequenced in a study of cytomegalovirus exposure and HLA in healthy donors. It was with 60 Vbeta and 13 Jbeta primers that the PCR ran. Profiled with immunoSEQ multiplex PCR; TCRdb holds only in-frame clones, not every one. The table has approximately 170,000 clones, 65% to 80% seen once; the top ten hold 2% to 3%. The specimen sequenced was PBMCs. Receptor source: a woman aged 40-49 years in good health and CMV-seropositive.

The CDR3 bases are TGTGCCAGCAGTTTATCCTCCGGGACTAGCGGGGGGGCAGGTGAGCAGTTCTTC. Encoded protein: CASSLSSGTSGGAGEQFF. V is TRBV27 and J is TRBJ2-1, with 16 positions matching TRBD2. Germline V gene sequence: CDR1 MNHEY, CDR2 SMNVEV (reference sequence). The length of the CDR3 is 18 residues. Trimming took 0 bases from V and 9 from J; bases not matched to a gene: 8.

V gene TRBV10-1 combines with J gene TRBJ2-2; 14 bases agree with TRBD2. Per the germline V gene, CDR1 is WNHNN and CDR2 is SYGVQD (reference sequence). Trimming cost V 4 bases and J 5 bases; bases outside gene matches: 3. CDR3 length: 16 amino acids. The CDR3 DNA follows: TGCGCCAGCAGTGGGACTAGCGGGGGGCTAACCGGGGAGCTGTTTTTT. This translates into CASSGTSGGLTGELFF.

This clone appeared a few times. The CDR3 spells CASSERGSGNTIYF. CDR3 nucleotides: TGCGCCAGCAGCGAAAGGGGCTCTGGAAACACCATATATTTT. The rearrangement joins TRBV5-1 to TRBJ1-3, with TRBD1 as a possible D gene (5 bases). With 4 bases removed from V and 0 bases from J, the gap between germline ends came to 8 bases. The CDR3 runs to 14 residues. Looked up from germline, CDR1 is SGHRS and CDR2 is YFSETQ.

The chain links TRBV5-1 to TRBJ2-5; tentative D call: TRBD2 (6 bases). CDR1 is SGHRS and CDR2 is YFSETQ in the germline V gene. This CDR3 contains 14 residues. V was shortened by 0 bases and J by 3 bases, with 9 bases between the two germline ends. CDR3 in amino acids: CASSLGGVKETQYF. The CDR3 DNA reads as TGCGCCAGCAGCTTGGGGGGGGTAAAAGAGACCCAGTACTTC.